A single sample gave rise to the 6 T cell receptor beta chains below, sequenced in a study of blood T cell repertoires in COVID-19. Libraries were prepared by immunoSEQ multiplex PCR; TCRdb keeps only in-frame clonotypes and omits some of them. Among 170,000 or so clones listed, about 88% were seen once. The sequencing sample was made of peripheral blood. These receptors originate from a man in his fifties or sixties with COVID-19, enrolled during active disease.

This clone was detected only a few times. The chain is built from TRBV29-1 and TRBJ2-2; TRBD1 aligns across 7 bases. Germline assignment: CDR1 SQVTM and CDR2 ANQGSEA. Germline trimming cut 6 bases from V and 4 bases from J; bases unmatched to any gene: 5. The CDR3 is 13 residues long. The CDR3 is CSVVTGVTGELFF. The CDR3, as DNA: TGCAGCGTCGTAACAGGGGTCACCGGGGAGCTGTTTTTT.

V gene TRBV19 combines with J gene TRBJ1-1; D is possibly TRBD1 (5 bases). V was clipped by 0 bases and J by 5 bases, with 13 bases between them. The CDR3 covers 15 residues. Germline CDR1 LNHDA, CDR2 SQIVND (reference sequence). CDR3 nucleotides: TGTGCCAGTAGTATAGATCAGGGCAGGGCAACTGAAGCTTTCTTT. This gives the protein CASSIDQGRATEAFF. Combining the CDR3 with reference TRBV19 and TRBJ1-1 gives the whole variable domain DGGITQSPKYLFRKEGQNVTLSCEQNLNHDAMYWYRQDPGQGLRLIYYSQIVNDFQKGDIAEGYSVSREKKESFPLTVTSAQKNPTAFYLCASSIDQGRATEAFFGQGTRLTVV.

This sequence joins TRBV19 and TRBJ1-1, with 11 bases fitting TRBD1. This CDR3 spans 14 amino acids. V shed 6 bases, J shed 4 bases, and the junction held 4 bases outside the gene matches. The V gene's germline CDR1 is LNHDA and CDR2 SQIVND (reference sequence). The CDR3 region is CASRTGTGGTEAFF. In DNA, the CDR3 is TGTGCCAGTAGGACCGGGACAGGGGGCACTGAAGCTTTCTTT.

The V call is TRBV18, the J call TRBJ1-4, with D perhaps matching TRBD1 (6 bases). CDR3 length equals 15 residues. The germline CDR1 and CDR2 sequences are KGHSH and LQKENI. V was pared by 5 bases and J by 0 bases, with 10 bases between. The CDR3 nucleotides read TGTGCCAGCTCAACAGGGTTAGCAACTAATGAAAAACTGTTTTTT. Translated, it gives CASSTGLATNEKLFF.

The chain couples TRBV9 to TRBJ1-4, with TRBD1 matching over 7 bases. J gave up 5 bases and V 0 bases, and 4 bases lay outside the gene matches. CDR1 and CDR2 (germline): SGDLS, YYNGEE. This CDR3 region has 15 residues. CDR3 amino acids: CASSVAPDRNEKLFF. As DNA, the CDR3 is TGTGCCAGCAGCGTAGCCCCGGACAGGAATGAAAAACTGTTTTTT.

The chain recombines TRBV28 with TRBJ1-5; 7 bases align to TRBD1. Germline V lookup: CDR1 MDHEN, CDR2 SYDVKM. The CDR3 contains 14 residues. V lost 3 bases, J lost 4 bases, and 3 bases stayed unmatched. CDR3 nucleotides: TGTGCCAGCAGTTTTGGGACAGTGAATCAGCCCCAGCATTTT. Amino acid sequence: CASSFGTVNQPQHF.